One and the same sample provided the 9 T cell receptor beta chains below, sequenced in a study of technical replicates of blood from a handful of donors. Sequenced by immunoSEQ multiplex PCR; TCRdb stores in-frame clones only, minus some. The sample contains around 69,000 clones, approximately 84% of which appear only once. Sequencing was carried out using PBMCs. All receptors derive from a human donor in good health. Some clones in this sample may be carry-over from other donors' samples.

The rearrangement links TRBV25-1 to TRBJ1-5; D is unresolved. Looked up from germline, CDR1 is MGHDK and CDR2 is SYGVNS. The CDR3 covers 15 residues. V was shortened by 6 bases and J by 2 bases, with 14 bases between the two germline ends. The CDR3 bases are TGTGCCAGCAGCGCGTCTGACCGGGGCAATCAGCCCCAGCATTTT. Amino acid sequence: CASSASDRGNQPQHF.

This chain connects TRBV18 to TRBJ2-3; D gene unclear. The CDR3 loop spans 13 amino acids. Germline V gene lookup returns CDR1 KGHSH and CDR2 LQKENI. V lost 0 bases and J 7 bases, leaving 8 bases between the germline ends. CDR3: CASSPPSSNTQYF. CDR3 in DNA: TGTGCCAGCTCACCACCGAGTTCTAATACGCAGTATTTT.

This clone was observed a few times. The gene calls are TRBV7-3 and TRBJ1-1; D is unresolved. Trimming removed 1 base at V and 1 base at J, with 7 bases between. The CDR3 loop spans 14 amino acids. In germline, CDR1 is SGHTA, CDR2 FQGTGA. As DNA, the CDR3 is TGTGCCAGCAGCTTAAGCCGGGAGAACACTGAAGCTTTCTTT. It codes for CASSLSRENTEAFF.

This chain links TRBV2 with TRBJ1-4; TRBD1 is a possible D gene (6 bases). V was cut by 7 bases and J by 6 bases, with 12 bases left in between. The CDR3 has 13 amino acids. Germline values: CDR1 SNHLY, CDR2 FYNNEI. The CDR3 loop reads CASKGGGDEKLFF. The CDR3 DNA is TGTGCCAGCAAGGGAGGGGGGGATGAAAAACTGTTTTTT.

The rearrangement links TRBV10-2 to TRBJ2-7, with 9 bases that match TRBD2. V lost 1 base, J lost 4 bases, and 11 bases stayed unmatched. The germline V gene encodes CDR1 WSHSY and CDR2 SAAADI. The CDR3 is 17 amino acids. The CDR3 spells CASSELGSGGVFYEQYF. The DNA for the CDR3 is TGCGCCAGCAGTGAGTTGGGTAGCGGGGGCGTTTTTTACGAGCAGTACTTC.

J is TRBJ2-3 and V is TRBV4-1; 8 nucleotides align to TRBD1. Germline V lookup: CDR1 MGHRA, CDR2 YSYEKL. V shed 5 bases and J 1 base; nucleotides not matched to a gene: 8. The CDR3 runs 16 residues. The CDR3 region is CASSFGQGAGTDTQYF. The CDR3 region has the DNA TGCGCCAGCAGCTTTGGTCAGGGGGCAGGCACAGATACGCAGTATTTT.

The CDR3 nucleotides are TGCAGCGTTGAAAATCCAGCGGCCAGCTCCTACAATGAGCAGTTCTTC. It is translated as CSVENPAASSYNEQFF. The chain links TRBV29-1 to TRBJ2-1, with D tentatively TRBD2 (5 bases). Germline loops: CDR1 SQVTM, CDR2 ANQGSEA. The CDR3 contains 16 residues. V shed 2 bases and J shed 0 bases, with 14 bases lying between them.

The rearrangement joins TRBV7-8 to TRBJ2-2; D is uncertain. The CDR3 spans 15 residues. Germline CDR1 and CDR2: SGHVS and FQNEAQ. Trimming left V 1 base short and J 8 bases short, with 14 bases between. DNA of the CDR3: TGTGCCAGCAGCTTAGGCGAGGCTGGAAAAGGGGAGCTGTTTTTT. Amino acid sequence: CASSLGEAGKGELFF.

The rearrangement links TRBV10-3 to TRBJ1-2; 8 nucleotides agree with TRBD1. Germline CDR1 reads ENHRY; CDR2 reads SYGVKD. The CDR3 is 12 residues long. Trimming removed 6 bases from V and 8 bases from J; junction bases left unmatched: 5. CDR3 loop: CAISQGARGYTF. Here the CDR3 DNA reads TGTGCCATCAGCCAGGGGGCGCGGGGCTACACCTTC.